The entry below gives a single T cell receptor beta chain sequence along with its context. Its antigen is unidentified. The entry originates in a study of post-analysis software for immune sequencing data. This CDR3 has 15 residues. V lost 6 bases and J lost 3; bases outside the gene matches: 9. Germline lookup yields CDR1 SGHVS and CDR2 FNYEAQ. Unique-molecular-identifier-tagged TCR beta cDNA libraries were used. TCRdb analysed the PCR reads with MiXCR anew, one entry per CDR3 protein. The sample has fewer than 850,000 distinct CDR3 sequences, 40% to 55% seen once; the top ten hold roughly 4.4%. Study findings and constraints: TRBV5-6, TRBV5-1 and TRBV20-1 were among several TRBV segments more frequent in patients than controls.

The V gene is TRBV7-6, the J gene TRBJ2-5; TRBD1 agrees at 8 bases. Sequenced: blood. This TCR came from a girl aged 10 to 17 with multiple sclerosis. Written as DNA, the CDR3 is TGTGCCAGCAGTTCTCTCCGGGACAGGAAAGAGACCCAGTACTTC. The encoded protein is CASSSLRDRKETQYF.